This T cell receptor (beta chain) came from a study of beta chain features in type 1 diabetes. There are 14 residues in the CDR3. Germline loops: CDR1 SGHTA, CDR2 FQGTGA. V was pared by 4 bases and J by 7 bases, with 16 bases between. One heparinised draw, averaging around 0.12 L, was taken per donor. Cell sorting via CD45RO/CCR7/CD25/CD127/CD95/CD27 was performed to obtain CD4+ naive, central memory, regulatory and stem cell-like memory cells. Reverse transcribing all isolated RNA meant expressed TCRB transcripts were sequenced. Sequencing was performed with immunoSEQ multiplex PCR; in TCRdb, only in-frame clones are kept and a portion is missing. The sample holds about 160,000 clones, approximately 9.1% seen once.

This TCR derives from a young woman in good health. Sequenced: central memory CD4+ T cells from blood. The genes are TRBV7-3 and TRBJ2-5; a weak D match, TRBD2 (5 bases). DNA of the CDR3: TGTGCCAGCAGCTCCCGGACTGATCGGGGGACCCAGTACTTC. It yields the protein CASSSRTDRGTQYF.